The 5 T cell receptor beta chains in this list originate from one sample, sequenced in a study of T-cell memory formation after mild COVID-19. TCRdb re-called the 5' RACE reads with MiXCR, one entry per CDR3 protein. Here the sample spans around 300,000 distinct CDR3 sequences, roughly a fifth being singletons. Sequencing was carried out using PBMCs or a T cell subset sorted from them (not recorded which). The origin of the receptors is a young man who had mild COVID-19 (a few samples of this study predate the infection). Cell type and time point are not known.

This clonotype was seen ten or more times. CDR3 sequence (DNA): TGTGCCAGCAGCTTGAGCGGGCTAAGCACAGATACGCAGTATTTT. This encodes CASSLSGLSTDTQYF. The chain employs TRBV11-2 and TRBJ2-3, with D possibly matching TRBD2 (6 bases). V dropped 3 bases and J dropped 0 bases, with 10 bases sitting between them. The CDR3 extends over 15 amino acids. Germline assignment: CDR1 SGHAT and CDR2 FQNNGV. Together with reference TRBV11-2 and TRBJ2-3, the CDR3 gives the full variable domain: EAGVAQSPRYKIIEKRQSVAFWCNPISGHATLYWYQQILGQGPKLLIQFQNNGVVDDSQLPKDRFSAERLKGVDSTLKIQPAKLEDSAVYLCASSLSGLSTDTQYFGPGTRLTVL.

This clonotype has just a few counts. The rearrangement links TRBV7-2 to TRBJ2-7, with 7 positions matching TRBD1. The CDR3 covers 13 residues. V dropped 4 bases and J dropped 6; count of bases not matched to a gene: 6. Per the germline V gene, CDR1 is SGHTA and CDR2 is FQGNSA. The CDR3 sequence: CASSSTTGFEQYV. CDR3 DNA: TGTGCCAGCAGCTCCACGACAGGGTTCGAGCAGTACGTC.

The J gene is TRBJ2-7, the V gene TRBV6-2 or TRBV6-3; D gene uncertain. The V end lost 6 bases, the J end lost 2 bases, and 20 bases lay between the germline ends. Germline CDR1 is MNHEY and CDR2 is SVGEGT. This CDR3 spans 16 amino acids. Written as DNA, the CDR3 is TGTGCCAGCAGAAAACCAGACGAAGAAGGAGCCTACGAGCAGTACTTC. Translation gives CASRKPDEEGAYEQYF.

This chain links TRBV9 with TRBJ2-3, with TRBD2 matching over 9 bases. V dropped 0 bases and J dropped 7; count of bases not matched to a gene: 9. Germline CDR1 and CDR2: SGDLS and YYNGEE. The CDR3 contains 16 residues. The DNA for the CDR3 is TGTGCCAGCAGCGTAGAGATAGCGGGGGAGTTTAATACGCAGTATTTT. Translation gives CASSVEIAGEFNTQYF.

The chain recombines TRBV6-5 with TRBJ1-4, with D tentatively TRBD1 (5 bases). The CDR3 has 16 amino acids. V gave up 2 bases and J gave up 8 bases, with 18 bases separating them. Germline V CDR1 and CDR2: MNHEY, SVGAGI. The CDR3 spells CASSYAQSSRGEKLFF. The CDR3 region has the DNA TGTGCCAGCAGTTACGCACAATCGTCACGGGGCGAAAAACTGTTTTTT.